This TCR beta chain appears in the sequencing data of a study of cytomegalovirus exposure and HLA in healthy donors. Details on this clone: As yet, its antigen is unknown.

PCR employed 60 Vbeta and 13 Jbeta primers. Clones were sequenced by immunoSEQ multiplex PCR, and TCRdb holds only the in-frame ones, with some missing. The table has about 180,000 clones, 84% seen once. Study observations and caveats: Apparent HLA restriction characterized most CMV-associated TCR beta chains in a later analysis.

The sequencing sample was made of PBMCs. This sequence was found in a man younger than 40 in good health and CMV-seronegative.

The CDR3 sequence: CAWSTGSGSPLHF. CDR3 bases: TGTGCCTGGAGTACGGGAAGTGGATCACCCCTCCACTTT. V usage is TRBV30 and J usage is TRBJ1-6, with D unresolved. Germline lookup yields CDR1 GTSNPN and CDR2 SVGIG (reference sequence). The CDR3 runs 13 residues. V lost 2 bases to trimming and J lost 10 bases, with 12 bases between them.